Presented here are 7 T cell receptor beta chains from one specimen sequenced in a study of blood T cell repertoires in COVID-19. TCRdb keeps only in-frame clones here, not all; method: immunoSEQ multiplex PCR. The data contain under 200,000 clones, approximately 90% of them singletons. Sequencing used peripheral blood. These receptors all stem from a man between 60 and 70 years old with active or convalescent COVID-19.

V and J are TRBV3-1 (or the pseudogene TRBV3-2) and TRBJ1-3, with unresolved D. Germline V lookup: CDR1 LGHDT, CDR2 YNNKEL (reference sequence). V lost 4 bases and J lost 0, with 10 bases in between. The CDR3 runs to 15 residues. The DNA for the CDR3 is TGTGCCAGCAGCCTCAGGTTTGACTCTGGAAACACCATATATTTT. It codes for CASSLRFDSGNTIYF.

The V call is TRBV19, the J call TRBJ2-7, with 7 bases identical to TRBD1. Germline values: CDR1 LNHDA, CDR2 SQIVND (reference sequence). The J segment lost 4 bases and the V segment lost 1 base, leaving 7 bases of the junction unmatched. CDR3 length: 15 residues. In DNA form, the CDR3 reads TGTGCCAGTAGTATAGCTCTCGGACAGGAATACGAGCAGTACTTC. This sequence encodes CASSIALGQEYEQYF.

This clone was counted a few times. The sample contains more than one DNA sequence encoding this CDR3. The rearrangement joins TRBV18 to TRBJ2-2; weak D call: TRBD1 (5 bases). Looked up from germline, CDR1 is KGHSH and CDR2 is LQKENI. The V and J ends lost 5 bases and 1 base respectively, with 8 bases between them. The CDR3 length is 14 residues. The CDR3 loop is CASSGQGNTGELFF. CDR3 DNA: TGTGCCAGCTCAGGTCAGGGGAACACCGGGGAGCTGTTTTTT.

CDR3 nucleotide sequence: TGCGCCAGCAGCCAGGCCTGGACAGGGGCCCTCACTCCTGGAAACACCATATATTTT. Translated, it gives CASSQAWTGALTPGNTIYF. The V and J genes are TRBV4-1 and TRBJ1-3; TRBD1 agrees at 9 bases. The junction had 14 bases not matched to a gene; V was cut back by 3 bases and J by 2 bases. The CDR3 contains 19 residues. The V gene's germline CDR1 is MGHRA and CDR2 YSYEKL.

This clone was counted only a few times. The chain uses TRBV30 and TRBJ2-3; D might be TRBD2 (6 bases). Germline CDR1 GTSNPN, CDR2 SVGIG (reference sequence). This CDR3 is built from 15 residues. Trimming took off 5 bases at V and 0 bases at J, with 15 bases between the two ends. The CDR3 loop reads CAWGRGSPSTDTQYF. CDR3 coding DNA: TGTGCCTGGGGTCGGGGGAGCCCTAGCACAGATACGCAGTATTTT.

This chain links TRBV18 with TRBJ2-2, with D maybe TRBD2 (5 bases). The CDR3 extends over 16 amino acids. Deletions cut 0 bases from V and 4 bases from J, with 12 bases between. The V gene's germline CDR1 is KGHSH and CDR2 LQKENI. CDR3 bases: TGTGCCAGCTCACCACCCGCCCTAGCAATCACCGGGGAGCTGTTTTTT. It translates to CASSPPALAITGELFF.

The J gene is TRBJ1-1, the V gene TRBV5-1; D might be TRBD1 (5 bases). The length of the CDR3 is 15 residues. Trimming pared 0 bases from V and 1 base from J, leaving 10 bases between. Germline CDR1 and CDR2: SGHRS and YFSETQ. CDR3 nucleotide sequence: TGCGCCAGCAGCTTGGATGTGGGGGGGAACACTGAAGCTTTCTTT. This translates into CASSLDVGGNTEAFF.